A selection of T cell receptor beta chains follows, all from one sample in a study of cytomegalovirus exposure and HLA in healthy donors. Some clones are missing from TCRdb's copy, which holds only in-frame ones; the method was immunoSEQ multiplex PCR. The repertoire has approximately 110,000 clones, approximately 16% of them found once; the top ten carry 0.8% to 0.95%. Input material: PBMCs. These receptors were obtained from a female donor in good health and CMV-seronegative. Both conserved end residues are part of each CDR3. A D gene is named only where the DNA matches it firmly. Expanded clones are given a class, and other clones once, few, many or no size at all.

-,TRBV7-9,TRBJ2-3,few,CASSTSPGQGTDTQYF,TGTGCCAGCAGCACCTCTCCGGGACAAGGCACAGATACGCAGTATTTT
TRBD1,TRBV11-2,TRBJ2-2,-,CASSPRGRAGTGELFF,TGTGCCAGCAGCCCCAGGGGGCGGGCGGGCACCGGGGAGCTGTTTTTT
-,TRBV6-1,TRBJ1-5,few,CASSEASENQPQHF,TGTGCCAGCAGTGAAGCCAGCGAGAATCAGCCCCAGCATTTT
TRBD1,TRBV28,TRBJ1-1,few,CASSLDLRQGATEAFF,TGTGCCAGCAGCCTCGACCTTCGACAGGGGGCCACTGAAGCTTTCTTT
-,TRBV18,TRBJ1-1,-,CASSPRTGMNTEAFF,TGTGCCAGCTCACCGAGGACGGGGATGAACACTGAAGCTTTCTTT
TRBD2,TRBV2,TRBJ2-3,-,CASSGRRATDTQYF,TGTGCCAGCAGCGGGAGGCGGGCCACAGATACGCAGTATTTT
-,TRBV15,TRBJ1-5,few,CATSRQNQPQHF,TGTGCCACCAGCAGACAAAATCAGCCCCAGCATTTT
TRBD1,TRBV27,TRBJ2-7,-,CASSRYRGILDEQYF,TGTGCCAGCAGTAGATACAGGGGGATATTGGACGAGCAGTACTTC
-,TRBV28,TRBJ2-7,few,CASIPRGEATSYEQYF,TGTGCCAGCATACCGCGAGGGGAGGCAACTTCCTACGAGCAGTACTTC
TRBD2,TRBV4-3,TRBJ2-1,-,CASSQDRPSGSYNEQFF,TGCGCCAGCAGCCAAGATCGGCCCAGCGGGAGCTACAATGAGCAGTTCTTC
TRBD1,TRBV2,TRBJ2-7,few,CASSEVTVRQGDYEQYF,TGTGCCAGCAGTGAAGTGACAGTTAGACAGGGTGACTACGAGCAGTACTTC
-,TRBV9,TRBJ2-3,-,CASRFQAQNALEWDTQYF,TGTGCCAGCAGGTTTCAAGCCCAAAACGCACTAGAATGGGATACGCAGTATTTT
TRBD2,TRBV4-2,TRBJ2-7,few,CASSQDLTSGYEQYF,TGTGCCAGCAGCCAAGATTTGACTAGCGGCTACGAGCAGTACTTC
-,TRBV5-6,TRBJ1-5,few,CASSRLGGLNQPQHF,TGTGCCAGCAGCCGCTTGGGGGGACTCAATCAGCCCCAGCATTTT
-,TRBV5-6,TRBJ2-2,few,CASSLGGWGRTGELFF,TGTGCCAGCAGCTTGGGGGGTTGGGGCCGCACCGGGGAGCTGTTTTTT
TRBD2,TRBV7-2,TRBJ2-5,few,CASSRGLAGDETQYF,TGTGCCAGCAGCCGTGGACTAGCGGGAGACGAGACCCAGTACTTC
-,TRBV19,TRBJ1-4,-,CASGSEPQNEKLFF,TGTGCCAGCGGGTCGGAACCCCAAAATGAAAAACTGTTTTTT
TRBD2,TRBV28,TRBJ2-7,-,CASSSPTSGSYEQYF,TGTGCCAGCAGTTCCCCGACTAGCGGGAGTTACGAGCAGTACTTC
TRBD1,TRBV28,TRBJ2-7,-,CASRATGVYEQYF,TGTGCCAGCAGGGCGACAGGGGTGTACGAGCAGTACTTC
-,TRBV5-1,TRBJ2-5,few,CASSLGPGRGKETQYF,TGCGCCAGCAGCTTGGGCCCAGGGCGTGGGAAAGAGACCCAGTACTTC
-,TRBV30,TRBJ1-1,few,CAWTSGGRYAAFF,TGTGCCTGGACCTCAGGCGGGAGATATGCTGCTTTCTTT
-,TRBV6-5,TRBJ2-2,few,CASSYSPSVGELFF,TGTGCCAGCAGTTACTCCCCGTCCGTCGGGGAGCTGTTTTTT
TRBD1,TRBV29-1,TRBJ2-7,-,CSVEAGTGGYGEQYF,TGCAGCGTTGAAGCCGGGACAGGGGGCTATGGCGAGCAGTACTTC
-,TRBV6-5,TRBJ2-3,few,CASSSSTDTQYF,TGTGCCAGCAGTTCAAGCACAGATACGCAGTATTTT
-,TRBV30,TRBJ2-7,few,CAWSVFRASYEQHF,TGTGCCTGGAGTGTGTTCAGGGCATCCTACGAGCAGCACTTC